This is a list of T cell receptor beta chains from one sample in a study of blood T cell repertoires in COVID-19. Assay used: immunoSEQ multiplex PCR; TCRdb lists only in-frame clones, some missing. The repertoire holds fewer than 250,000 clones, with under 90% as singletons. Sequences were obtained from peripheral blood. The receptors stem from a man aged 45-65 years with acute or convalescent COVID-19. The CDR3 runs from the conserved cysteine through the conserved F or W. A D gene is named only where the DNA matches it firmly. Clone size is not always given. Where it is, it says once, few, many or a class for expanded clones.

>15|TRBJ1-1|TRBV10-3|TRBD1|NA
CAIGSGQGPGTEAFF
TGTGCCATCGGATCCGGACAGGGGCCGGGGACTGAAGCTTTCTTT
>15|TRBJ2-7|TRBV7-2|TRBD2|NA
CASSREAGRSYEQYF
TGTGCCAGCAGCCGGGAGGCAGGGAGGTCCTACGAGCAGTACTTC
>14|TRBJ2-3|TRBV10-2|TRBD2|NA
CASRLAGGRDTQYF
TGCGCCAGCAGACTAGCGGGGGGGAGAGATACGCAGTATTTT
>17|TRBJ1-5|TRBV28|NA|NA
CASSSPTGRVGNQPQHF
TGTGCCAGCAGTTCCCCCACAGGCAGGGTAGGCAATCAGCCCCAGCATTTT
>11|TRBJ1-2|TRBV24-1|NA|NA
CATSDEGGYTF
TGTGCCACCAGTGACGAGGGAGGCTACACCTTC
>17|TRBJ2-7|TRBV7-2|TRBD2|few
CASSPYMASGDSYEQYF
TGTGCCAGCAGCCCGTACATGGCCAGCGGGGATTCCTACGAGCAGTACTTC
>17|TRBJ1-2|TRBV4-1|NA|NA
CASSQAPQTPANYGYTF
TGCGCCAGCAGCCAAGCGCCCCAGACACCCGCTAACTATGGCTACACCTTC
>13|TRBJ2-7|TRBV10-3|NA|NA
CAISLDRAYEQYF
TGTGCCATCAGTTTGGACAGAGCCTACGAGCAGTACTTC
>14|TRBJ1-5|TRBV9|NA|NA
CASSPQALHQPQHF
TGTGCCAGCAGCCCACAGGCCCTCCATCAGCCCCAGCATTTT
>15|TRBJ1-6|TRBV5-1|NA|NA
CASSFTQADNSPLHF
TGCGCCAGCAGCTTTACTCAAGCCGATAATTCACCCCTCCACTTT
>14|TRBJ2-7|TRBV4-1|NA|once
CASSQKDRFYEQYF
TGCGCCAGCAGCCAAAAGGACAGATTCTACGAGCAGTACTTC
>14|TRBJ1-1|TRBV9|TRBD1|NA
CASSPRTGKGEAFF
TGTGCCAGCAGCCCCCGGACAGGGAAGGGTGAAGCTTTCTTT
>14|TRBJ1-1|TRBV7-9|TRBD1|NA
CASNLQGPNTEAFF
TGTGCCAGCAACCTACAGGGGCCGAACACTGAAGCTTTCTTT
>18|TRBJ1-2|TRBV21-1|NA|NA
CASSKERRYRITNYGYTF
TGTGCCAGCAGCAAAGAGCGGCGGTACCGTATTACTAACTATGGCTACACCTTC
>16|TRBJ2-1|TRBV10-3|TRBD1|NA
CAISELTGGPGNEQFF
TGTGCCATCAGTGAGCTGACAGGGGGGCCGGGTAATGAGCAGTTCTTC
>13|TRBJ1-2|TRBV29-1|NA|NA
CSVGQAANYGYTF
TGCAGCGTTGGACAGGCTGCTAACTATGGCTACACCTTC
>15|TRBJ2-2|TRBV5-4|NA|NA
CASSRGGDRPGELFF
TGTGCCAGCAGCCGAGGGGGGGATCGACCCGGGGAGCTGTTTTTT
>16|TRBJ1-1|TRBV14|NA|NA
CASSQEPYRQGTEAFF
TGTGCCAGCAGCCAAGAACCCTACCGGCAGGGCACTGAAGCTTTCTTT
>14|TRBJ1-2|TRBV2|NA|NA
CASTPEGTYYGYTF
TGTGCCAGCACCCCTGAGGGCACCTACTATGGCTACACCTTC
>14|TRBJ1-1|TRBV9|TRBD1|few
CASSPTTGEVEAFF
TGTGCCAGCAGCCCCACGACAGGGGAGGTTGAAGCTTTCTTT
>17|TRBJ1-2|TRBV5-1|TRBD1|NA
CASSLGLRQGDSYGYTF
TGCGCCAGCAGCTTAGGGCTTCGTCAGGGGGACTCCTATGGCTACACCTTC
>14|TRBJ1-5|TRBV10-3|TRBD1|NA
CAISGGDRYQPQHF
TGTGCCATCAGTGGAGGGGACAGGTATCAGCCCCAGCATTTT
>13|TRBJ1-6|TRBV7-6|NA|NA
CASSSTYMSPLHF
TGTGCCAGCAGCTCCACCTATATGTCACCCCTCCACTTT
>17|TRBJ1-6|TRBV5-1|TRBD1|NA
CASSPGTGSVANSPLHF
TGCGCCAGCAGCCCCGGGACAGGTAGTGTGGCAAATTCACCCCTCCACTTT
>14|TRBJ2-1|TRBV10-1|NA|NA
CASSPARGRDEQFF
TGCGCCAGCTCCCCGGCCCGGGGTAGGGATGAGCAGTTCTTC
>18|TRBJ1-6|TRBV18|NA|NA
CASSPKPRLTSNNSPLHF
TGTGCCAGCTCACCTAAACCCCGGTTGACAAGTAATAATTCACCCCTCCACTTT
>16|TRBJ2-6|TRBV4-1|NA|NA
CASSPTPGTGANVLTF
TGCGCCAGCAGCCCGACCCCGGGAACTGGGGCCAACGTCCTGACTTTC
>18|TRBJ1-3|TRBV7-9|TRBD1|NA
CASSHRDRSPTRGNTIYF
TGTGCCAGCAGCCACCGGGACAGGTCCCCAACGCGGGGAAACACCATATATTTT
>16|TRBJ1-6|TRBV7-3|TRBD1|NA
CASSLTGTAANSPLHF
TGTGCCAGCAGCTTAACGGGGACAGCTGCAAATTCACCCCTCCACTTT
>17|TRBJ2-4|TRBV9|NA|once
CASSAPGGGLAKNIQYF
TGTGCCAGCAGCGCACCTGGGGGGGGCCTAGCCAAAAACATTCAGTACTTC
>15|TRBJ1-3|TRBV19|NA|NA
CASSITQGFGNTIYF
TGTGCCAGTAGTATAACACAGGGTTTTGGAAACACCATATATTTT
>14|TRBJ1-2|TRBV3-1/TRBV3-2|TRBD1|few
CASSPRQGLNGYTF
TGTGCCAGCAGCCCCAGACAGGGGTTGAATGGCTACACCTTC
>20|TRBJ2-4|TRBV7-6|TRBD1|NA
CASTIPPGQGIITAKNIQYF
TGTGCCAGCACCATCCCACCGGGACAGGGGATAATCACCGCCAAAAACATTCAGTACTTC
>16|TRBJ1-5|TRBV18|TRBD1|NA
CASSLGGGGAGQPQHF
TGTGCCAGCTCACTCGGAGGAGGGGGCGCGGGTCAGCCCCAGCATTTT
>14|TRBJ1-6|TRBV6-5|NA|NA
CASSSRGPYSPLHF
TGTGCCAGCAGTTCGCGGGGACCCTATTCACCCCTCCACTTT
>16|TRBJ1-1|TRBV6-5|NA|once
CASSYDPGRSGSEAFF
TGTGCCAGCAGTTACGATCCAGGCAGAAGTGGCTCTGAAGCTTTCTTT
>11|TRBJ1-1|TRBV30|NA|NA
CAWSRTTGAFF
TGTGCCTGGAGTCGGACCACAGGGGCTTTCTTT
>17|TRBJ2-2|TRBV12-2|NA|NA
CASRLVRFLNNTGELFF
TGTGCAAGTCGCTTAGTACGGTTCCTCAACAACACCGGGGAGCTGTTTTTT
>16|TRBJ1-1|TRBV2|TRBD1|NA
CASTRTGPSPGTEAFF
TGTGCCAGCACCAGGACAGGGCCCAGTCCGGGGACTGAAGCTTTCTTT
>12|TRBJ2-4|TRBV30|NA|NA
CAWSADRNIQYF
TGTGCCTGGAGCGCAGACAGAAACATTCAGTACTTC
>14|TRBJ2-2|TRBV2|TRBD1|NA
CAIGQGAITGELFF
TGTGCCATTGGACAGGGGGCGATTACCGGGGAGCTGTTTTTT
>14|TRBJ1-1|TRBV19|NA|once
CASSSMPVNTEAFF
TGTGCCAGTAGTTCGATGCCAGTGAACACTGAAGCTTTCTTT
>14|TRBJ1-2|TRBV18|NA|NA
CASSPLSATGGYTF
TGTGCCAGCTCACCACTGTCAGCAACGGGTGGCTACACCTTC
>16|TRBJ1-1|TRBV6-5|NA|few
CASSSPGAAAGTEAFF
TGTGCCAGCAGTTCCCCAGGGGCGGCCGCGGGCACTGAAGCTTTCTTT
>13|TRBJ2-7|TRBV7-9|TRBD1|NA
CASSSLGQGVQYF
TGTGCCAGCAGCTCGTTAGGGCAGGGGGTCCAGTACTTC
>14|TRBJ2-5|TRBV2|TRBD2|NA
CASSPGGAQETQYF
TGTGCCAGCAGCCCCGGGGGGGCCCAAGAGACCCAGTACTTC
>14|TRBJ1-1|TRBV27|NA|NA
CASSFRLRNTEAFF
TGTGCCAGCAGTTTTAGACTGAGGAACACTGAAGCTTTCTTT
>17|TRBJ2-6|TRBV18|NA|NA
CASSPPNRVSGANVLTF
TGTGCCAGCTCACCCCCGAACAGAGTCTCTGGGGCCAACGTCCTGACTTTC
>17|TRBJ1-5|TRBV7-2|TRBD1|NA
CASSITPGTGVNQPQHF
TGTGCCAGCAGCATTACTCCCGGGACAGGAGTTAATCAGCCCCAGCATTTT
>13|TRBJ2-1|TRBV30|NA|NA
CAWSSSSYNEQFF
TGTGCCTGGAGTAGTAGCTCCTACAATGAGCAGTTCTTC
>14|TRBJ2-2|TRBV2|NA|NA
CASSHDAVIGELFF
TGTGCCAGCAGTCATGACGCGGTAATTGGGGAGCTGTTTTTT
>14|TRBJ1-2|TRBV14|NA|NA
CASSLREQGFGYTF
TGTGCCAGCAGCCTTCGGGAACAGGGTTTTGGCTACACCTTC
>13|TRBJ2-7|TRBV29-1|TRBD1|once
CSVGGQVSYEQYF
TGCAGCGTTGGGGGACAGGTCTCCTACGAGCAGTACTTC
>15|TRBJ1-4|TRBV5-6|NA|few
CASSFGPHGGEKLFF
TGTGCCAGCAGCTTTGGGCCACACGGGGGTGAAAAACTGTTTTTT
>15|TRBJ2-1|TRBV6-5|TRBD2|few
CASRSGTSTYDEQFF
TGTGCCAGCAGGTCCGGGACTAGCACTTACGATGAGCAGTTCTTC